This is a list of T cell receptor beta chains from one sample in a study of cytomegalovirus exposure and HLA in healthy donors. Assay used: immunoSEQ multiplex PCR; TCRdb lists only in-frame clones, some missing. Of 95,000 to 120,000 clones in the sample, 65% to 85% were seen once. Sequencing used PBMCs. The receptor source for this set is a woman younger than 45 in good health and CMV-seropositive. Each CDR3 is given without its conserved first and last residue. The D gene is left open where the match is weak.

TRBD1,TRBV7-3,ASSSGTGAETQY
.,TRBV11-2,ASSISDRPWGEAF
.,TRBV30,AWSLTTAYGYT
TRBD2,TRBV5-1,ASSLGGGTGEQY
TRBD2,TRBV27,ASSFSGGVGEQY
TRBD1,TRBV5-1,ASSDGTGGADEAF
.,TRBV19,ASSTGGANDYGYT
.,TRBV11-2,ASSPPGEAAGELF
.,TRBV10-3,AISESLGRIGSPLH
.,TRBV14,ASSQDLTDSQETQY
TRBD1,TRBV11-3,ASTQGDRVSYNEQF
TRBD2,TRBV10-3,AIRAGLGLTDTQY
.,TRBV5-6,ASSFRGGNTEAF
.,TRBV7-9,ASSSQPLYNADTQY
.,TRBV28,ASTGQYNEQF
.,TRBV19,ASSTGDTEAF